This TCR beta chain emerged from a study of metastatic and nonmetastatic thyroid tumors. TCRdb re-called the PCR reads through MiXCR. The profile covers about 7,400 clones, with 25% to 35% appearing a single time and 20% to 30% taken by the ten largest. Until they underwent thyroid surgery, no patient had received any treatment. This clone is categorized as medium-sized. The V end was cut by 9 bases, the J end by 11 bases, with 8 bases between. The CDR3 has 8 residues. The germline V gene encodes CDR1 SGHRS and CDR2 YFSETQ. Sequencing used adjacent normal tissue. The chain recombines TRBV5-1 with TRBJ1-2; no clear D. This TCR came from a male donor with papillary thyroid cancer or a benign thyroid nodule (not recorded which). Some clones in this sample may be carry-over from other donors' samples. The CDR3 nucleotides read TGCGCCATCCCCGGGTACACCTTC. It encodes CAIPGYTF.